This TCR beta chain comes out of a study of blood T cell repertoires in COVID-19. Background on the study: Acute-phase and convalescent COVID-19 samples originated in the United States, Italy and Spain. The cDNA or gDNA used as material had been derived from T cells, B-cell-depleted T cells, or PBMCs.

Germline values: CDR1 SGHTA, CDR2 FQGNSA. The CDR3 is 14 amino acids. J was trimmed by 7 bases and V by 5 bases; bases with no gene match: 6. In the study's own analysis: Estimates of nucleated cell counts were drawn from the amplification of reference gene primers. Generated by immunoSEQ multiplex PCR, the TCRdb table keeps only in-frame clones and is missing some. Clone size and the V and J calls come from that table; the DNA yielded D and trimming. This sample has 55,000 to 70,000 clones, with around 79% found just once. The chain couples TRBV7-2 to TRBJ2-7; 12 nucleotides align to TRBD1. Input material: peripheral blood. This TCR came from a man aged 60-69 years with acute or convalescent COVID-19. The DNA of the CDR3 is TGTGCCAGCAGCCCAGGGACAGGGGGCCAAGAGCAGTACTTC. The encoded protein is CASSPGTGGQEQYF.